The 13 T cell receptor beta chains listed next were all sequenced from one sample in a study of T-cell memory formation after mild COVID-19. From the 5' RACE reads, TCRdb called clonotypes with MiXCR, one entry per CDR3 protein. The sample includes 450,000 or so distinct CDR3 sequences, nearly 25% of them seen just once. The sequencing input was PBMCs or a T cell subset sorted from them (not recorded which). The receptors come from an adult woman who had mild COVID-19 (a few samples of this study predate the infection). Cell type and time point are not known.

This chain connects TRBV19 to TRBJ1-5, with 7 bases identical to TRBD1. From germline, CDR1 is LNHDA and CDR2 SQIVND (reference sequence). This CDR3 comprises 12 residues. J was trimmed by 9 bases and V by 7 bases; bases with no gene match: 6. CDR3: CASTTTGLPQHF. DNA for the CDR3: TGTGCCAGTACCACGACAGGGCTGCCCCAGCATTTT.

This clonotype was counted between two and nine times. The genes are TRBV29-1 and TRBJ2-7, with D possibly matching TRBD1 (6 bases). The ends were cut back, 0 bases at V and 2 bases at J, with 14 bases in the middle. The germline V gene has CDR1 SQVTM and CDR2 ANQGSEA. CDR3 length: 15 amino acids. For the CDR3, the DNA is TGCAGCGTTGAAGAGAGCAGCCAGGGGCCCTACGAGCAGTACTTC. It translates to CSVEESSQGPYEQYF.

This chain connects TRBV29-1 to TRBJ1-3; weak D call: TRBD1 (6 bases). Germline V gene sequence: CDR1 SQVTM, CDR2 ANQGSEA. The V gene lost 5 bases and the J gene lost 4 bases, with 18 bases spanning the gap. This CDR3 is 15 amino acids long. The CDR3 sequence is CSVQGARGGGNTIYF. The DNA of the CDR3 is TGCAGCGTTCAAGGGGCCAGGGGAGGAGGAAACACCATATATTTT.

This clonotype was seen at least ten times. The chain has TRBV12-3 or TRBV12-4 and TRBJ2-7; D tentatively reads TRBD1 or TRBD2 (6 bases each). With 5 bases removed from V and 2 bases from J, the gap between germline ends came to 16 bases. This CDR3 region has 15 residues. The CDR3 DNA reads TGTGCCAGCAGTCCAGGGGACTGGGGAGCCTACGAGCAGTACTTC. Protein: CASSPGDWGAYEQYF.

This clonotype was found many times. The gene calls are TRBV5-1 and TRBJ2-5; 7 bases fit TRBD1. CDR3 length: 14 residues. V lost 4 bases, J lost 2 bases, and 5 bases stayed unmatched. Germline V gene sequence: CDR1 SGHRS, CDR2 YFSETQ. The CDR3 sequence is CASSPGQPQETQYF. In nucleotides, the CDR3 is TGCGCCAGCAGCCCGGGACAGCCGCAAGAGACCCAGTACTTC. Drawing the rest from reference TRBV5-1 and TRBJ2-5, the complete variable domain is KAGVTQTPRYLIKTRGQQVTLSCSPISGHRSVSWYQQTPGQGLQFLFEYFSETQRNKGNFPGRFSGRQFSNSRSEMNVSTLELGDSALYLCASSPGQPQETQYFGPGTRLLVL.

This clonotype was picked up a small number of times. The rearrangement joins TRBV12-3 or TRBV12-4 to TRBJ2-1, with no clear D. Trimming took off 1 base at V and 12 bases at J, with 16 bases between the two ends. The CDR3 is 14 amino acids. As DNA, the CDR3 is TGTGCCAGCAGTTTAGGCATTGGGCATTCGGGGCAGTTCTTC. Its protein is CASSLGIGHSGQFF.

The chain uses TRBV27 and TRBJ1-1, with a possible D match to TRBD1 (5 bases). CDR3 length: 14 residues. Germline V CDR1 and CDR2: MNHEY, SMNVEV (reference sequence). The ends were cut back, 4 bases at V and 8 bases at J, with 17 bases in the middle. The CDR3: CASSYSDRVREAFF. The CDR3 nucleotides are TGTGCCAGCAGTTACTCCGACAGAGTACGGGAAGCTTTCTTT.

There are a few counts of this clonotype. The rearrangement uses TRBV7-9 and TRBJ1-2; 11 nucleotides align to TRBD1. CDR1 is SEHNR, CDR2 FQNEAQ, per germline (reference sequence). J was trimmed by 0 bases and V by 6 bases; bases with no gene match: 12. The length of the CDR3 is 18 residues. The chain's CDR3 is CASSSSRDRGSSNYGYTF. DNA of the CDR3: TGTGCCAGCAGTTCCTCACGGGACAGGGGGTCCTCTAACTATGGCTACACCTTC.

This clonotype has only a few counts. The V gene is TRBV20-1, the J gene TRBJ1-5; 7 bases line up with TRBD1. Trimming at V came to 6 bases and at J to 7 bases, leaving 12 bases not matched to a gene. The CDR3 consists of 14 residues. CDR1 is DFQATT, CDR2 SNEGSKA, per germline (reference sequence). This chain's CDR3 is CSARKGAGGQPQHF. The CDR3 nucleotides are TGCAGTGCCAGAAAGGGGGCTGGAGGACAGCCCCAGCATTTT.

This clonotype was counted a few times. V gene TRBV7-9 combines with J gene TRBJ2-2; a weak D match, TRBD2 (5 bases). Germline-derived CDR1 and CDR2 are SEHNR and FQNEAQ (reference sequence). The CDR3 covers 13 residues. Trimming shortened V by 2 bases and J by 6 bases, and 7 bases separated the two germline ends. In nucleotides, the CDR3 is TGTGCCAGCAGCTTACTAGCATCCGGGGAGCTGTTTTTT. Its translation: CASSLLASGELFF.

The chain joins TRBV7-9 to TRBJ1-1, with D unclear. This CDR3 is built from 14 residues. Germline CDR1 and CDR2: SEHNR and FQNEAQ (reference sequence). V shed 2 bases and J shed 7 bases, with 14 bases lying between them. The CDR3 protein is CASSLLTTGGEAFF. CDR3 in DNA: TGTGCCAGCAGCTTATTGACGACTGGAGGTGAAGCTTTCTTT.

The rearrangement joins TRBV7-7 to TRBJ2-2; D ambiguous. Trimming shortened V by 5 bases and J by 3 bases, and 16 bases separated the two germline ends. Germline CDR1 and CDR2: SSHAT and FNYEAQ (reference sequence). CDR3 size: 16 residues. Written as DNA, the CDR3 is TGTGCCAGCAGCCCTAGGACCGGACGGGACACCGGGGAGCTGTTTTTT. Its protein is CASSPRTGRDTGELFF. The full variable domain, rest sourced from reference TRBV7-7 and TRBJ2-2, is GAGVSQSPRYKVTKRGQDVTLRCDPISSHATLYWYQQALGQGPEFLTYFNYEAQPDKSGLPSDRFSAERPEGSISTLTIQRTEQRDSAMYRCASSPRTGRDTGELFFGEGSRLTVL.

The chain recombines TRBV10-3 with TRBJ2-2, with TRBD1 identical over 7 bases. This CDR3 spans 17 amino acids. CDR1 and CDR2 from the germline V gene are ENHRY and SYGVKD. V trimming: 4 bases; J trimming: 1 base; junction bases outside the gene matches: 9. This CDR3 is CAISASLGTENTGELFF. CDR3 DNA: TGTGCCATCAGTGCCAGCCTCGGGACAGAGAACACCGGGGAGCTGTTTTTT.